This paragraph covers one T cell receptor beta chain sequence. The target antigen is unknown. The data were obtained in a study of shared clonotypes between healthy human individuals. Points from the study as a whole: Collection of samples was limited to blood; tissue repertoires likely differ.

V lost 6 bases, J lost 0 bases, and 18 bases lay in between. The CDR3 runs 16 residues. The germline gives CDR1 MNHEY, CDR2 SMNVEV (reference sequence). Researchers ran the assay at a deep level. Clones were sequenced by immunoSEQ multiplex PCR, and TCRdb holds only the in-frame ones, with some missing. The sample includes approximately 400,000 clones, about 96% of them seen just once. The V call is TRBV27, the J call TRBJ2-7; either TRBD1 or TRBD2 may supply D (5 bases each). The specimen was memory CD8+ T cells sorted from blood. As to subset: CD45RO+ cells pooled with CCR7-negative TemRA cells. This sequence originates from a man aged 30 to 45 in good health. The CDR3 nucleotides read TGTGCCAGCAGACCCGCTTTGGGGGAGATCTCCTACGAGCAGTACTTC. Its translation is CASRPALGEISYEQYF.